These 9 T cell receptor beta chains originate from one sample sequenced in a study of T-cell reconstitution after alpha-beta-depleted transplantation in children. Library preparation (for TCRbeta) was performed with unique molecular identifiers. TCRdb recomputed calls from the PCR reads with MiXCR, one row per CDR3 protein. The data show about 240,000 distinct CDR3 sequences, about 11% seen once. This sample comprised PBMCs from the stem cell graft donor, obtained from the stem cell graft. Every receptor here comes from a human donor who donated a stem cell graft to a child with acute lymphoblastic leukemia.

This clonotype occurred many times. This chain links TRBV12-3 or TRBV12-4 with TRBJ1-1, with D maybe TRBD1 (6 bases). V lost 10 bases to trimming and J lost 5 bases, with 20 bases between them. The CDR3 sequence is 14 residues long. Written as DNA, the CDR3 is TGTGCCAACTCAGCGGGGGGGCCGGGAACTGAAGCTTTCTTT. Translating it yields CANSAGGPGTEAFF.

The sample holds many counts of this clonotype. This CDR3 is CASSRRTGLSGANVLTF. CDR3 bases: TGTGCCAGCAGCCGAAGGACAGGCCTCTCTGGGGCCAACGTCCTGACTTTC. The V call is TRBV14, the J call TRBJ2-6; 7 positions match TRBD1. CDR1 SGHDN and CDR2 FVKESK come from the germline V gene. After removal of 4 bases from V and 0 bases from J, the junction contained 6 bases not matched to a gene. The CDR3 extends over 17 amino acids.

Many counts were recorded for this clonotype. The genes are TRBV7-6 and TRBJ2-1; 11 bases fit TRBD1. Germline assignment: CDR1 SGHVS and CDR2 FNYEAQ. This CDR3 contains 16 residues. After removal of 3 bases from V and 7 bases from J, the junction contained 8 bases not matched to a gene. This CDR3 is CASSFRPGTGGNEQFF. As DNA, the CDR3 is TGTGCCAGCAGCTTCCGACCAGGGACAGGGGGAAATGAGCAGTTCTTC. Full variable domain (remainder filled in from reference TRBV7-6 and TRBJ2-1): GAGVSQSPRYKVTKRGQDVALRCDPISGHVSLYWYRQALGQGPEFLTYFNYEAQQDKSGLPNDRFSAERPEGSISTLTIQRTEQRDSAMYRCASSFRPGTGGNEQFFGPGTRLTVL.

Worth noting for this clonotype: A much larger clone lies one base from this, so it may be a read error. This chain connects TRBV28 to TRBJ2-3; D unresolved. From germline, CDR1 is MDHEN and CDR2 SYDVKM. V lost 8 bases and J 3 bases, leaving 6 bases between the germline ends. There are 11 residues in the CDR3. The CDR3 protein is CASQYTDTQYF. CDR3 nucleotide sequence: TGTGCCAGCCAATATACAGATACGCAGTATTTT.

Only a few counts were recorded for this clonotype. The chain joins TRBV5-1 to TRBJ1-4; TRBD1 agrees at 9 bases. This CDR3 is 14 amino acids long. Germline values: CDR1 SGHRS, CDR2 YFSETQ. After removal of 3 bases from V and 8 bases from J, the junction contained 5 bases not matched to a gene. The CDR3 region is CASSYRGLNEKLFF. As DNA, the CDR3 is TGCGCCAGCAGCTACAGGGGGCTCAACGAAAAACTGTTTTTT.

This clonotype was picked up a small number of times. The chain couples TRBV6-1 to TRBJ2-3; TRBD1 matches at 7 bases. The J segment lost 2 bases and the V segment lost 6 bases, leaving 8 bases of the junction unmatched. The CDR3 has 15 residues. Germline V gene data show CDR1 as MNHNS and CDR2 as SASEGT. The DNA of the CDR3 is TGTGCCAGCAGAATAGGGACAGCAAACACAGATACGCAGTATTTT. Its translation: CASRIGTANTDTQYF.

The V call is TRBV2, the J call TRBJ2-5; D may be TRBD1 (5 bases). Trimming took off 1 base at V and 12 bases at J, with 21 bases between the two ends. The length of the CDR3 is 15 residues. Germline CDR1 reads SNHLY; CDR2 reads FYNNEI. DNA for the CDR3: TGTGCCAGCAGTGAAGAACCAGGGCTCCATCACGGCGAGTACTTC. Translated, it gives CASSEEPGLHHGEYF. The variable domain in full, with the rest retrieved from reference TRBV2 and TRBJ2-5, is EPEVTQTPSHQVTQMGQEVILRCVPISNHLYFYWYRQILGQKVEFLVSFYNNEISEKSEIFDDQFSVERPDGSNFTLKIRSTKLEDSAMYFCASSEEPGLHHGEYFGPGTRLLVL.

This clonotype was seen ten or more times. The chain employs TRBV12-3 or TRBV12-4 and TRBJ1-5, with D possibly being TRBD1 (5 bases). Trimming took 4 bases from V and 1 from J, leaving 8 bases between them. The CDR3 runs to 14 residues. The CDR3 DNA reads TGTGCCAGCAGTTGGGGGGACAGCAATCAGCCCCAGCATTTT. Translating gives CASSWGDSNQPQHF.

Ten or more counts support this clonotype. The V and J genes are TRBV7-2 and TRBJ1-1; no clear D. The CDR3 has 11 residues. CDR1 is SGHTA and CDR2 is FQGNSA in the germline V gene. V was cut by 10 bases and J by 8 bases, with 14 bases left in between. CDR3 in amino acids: CAITALAEAFF. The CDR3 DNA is TGTGCCATCACAGCGTTAGCCGAAGCTTTCTTT.